The clone carrying this TCR beta chain is identified as medium-sized from frequency. Its antigen is as yet unknown. This specimen comes from a study of CXCR3-negative and CXCR3-positive naive CD8 T cells. General study results and limits: High diversity, comparable across both naive subsets, contrasted with much lower diversity in memory CD8+ cells. Naive cells with CXCR3 showed TRB CDR3s that were more hydrophobic than those in CXCR3-negative naive cells.

Germline loops: CDR1 MDHEN, CDR2 SYDVKM. The CDR3 consists of 15 residues. 5' RACE that incorporated UMI labels was used to prepare the TRB cDNA libraries. TCRdb re-analyzed the 5' RACE reads; it lists each CDR3 protein once, without DNA. The sample table includes approximately 5,900 distinct CDR3 sequences. The receptor was derived from a human donor in good health. Some clones in this sample may be carry-over from other donors' samples. Input material: naive CXCR3+ CD8+ T cells from blood. Subset here: CD45RO-CCR7+CD27+CD95- naive CD8+ T cells expressing CXCR3 (TNR3+). This chain connects TRBV28 to TRBJ2-7; TCRdb lists TRBD2, though no DNA is available to test this call. CDR3 amino acids: CASSLDSAEGNEQYF.